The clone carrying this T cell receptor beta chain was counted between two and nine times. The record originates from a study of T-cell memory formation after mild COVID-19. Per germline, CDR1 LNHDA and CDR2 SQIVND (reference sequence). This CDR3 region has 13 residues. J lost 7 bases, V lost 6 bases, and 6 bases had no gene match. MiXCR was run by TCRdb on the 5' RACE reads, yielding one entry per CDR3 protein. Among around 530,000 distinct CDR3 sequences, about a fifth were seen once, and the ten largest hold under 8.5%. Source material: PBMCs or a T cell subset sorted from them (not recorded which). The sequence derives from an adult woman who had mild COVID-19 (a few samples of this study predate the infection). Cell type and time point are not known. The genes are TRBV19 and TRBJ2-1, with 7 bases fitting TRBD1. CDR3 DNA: TGTGCCAGTAGCCCTAACAGGGGTAATGAGCAGTTCTTC. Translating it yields CASSPNRGNEQFF.